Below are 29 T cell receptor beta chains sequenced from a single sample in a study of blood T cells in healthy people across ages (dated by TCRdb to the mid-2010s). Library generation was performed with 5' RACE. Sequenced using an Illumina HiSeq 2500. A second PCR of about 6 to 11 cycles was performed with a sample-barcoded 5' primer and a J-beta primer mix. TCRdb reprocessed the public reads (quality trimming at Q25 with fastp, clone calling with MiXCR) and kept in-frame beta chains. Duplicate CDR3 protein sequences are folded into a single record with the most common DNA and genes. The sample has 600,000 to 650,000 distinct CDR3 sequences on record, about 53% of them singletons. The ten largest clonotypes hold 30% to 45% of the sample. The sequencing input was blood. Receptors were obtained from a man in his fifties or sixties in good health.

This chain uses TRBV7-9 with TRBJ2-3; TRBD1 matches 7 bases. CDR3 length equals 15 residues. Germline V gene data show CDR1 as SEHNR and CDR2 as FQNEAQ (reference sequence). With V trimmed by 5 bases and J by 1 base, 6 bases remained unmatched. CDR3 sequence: CASSKDRDRTDTQYF. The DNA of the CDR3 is TGTGCCAGCAGCAAAGACAGGGATCGCACAGATACGCAGTATTTT.

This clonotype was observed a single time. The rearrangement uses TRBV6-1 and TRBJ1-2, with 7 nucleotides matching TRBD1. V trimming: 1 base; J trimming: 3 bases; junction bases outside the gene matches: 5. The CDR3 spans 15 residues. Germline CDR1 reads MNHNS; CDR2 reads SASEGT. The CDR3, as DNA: TGTGCCAGCAGTGAAGATGGGACAGCCGACTATGGCTACACCTTC. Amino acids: CASSEDGTADYGYTF.

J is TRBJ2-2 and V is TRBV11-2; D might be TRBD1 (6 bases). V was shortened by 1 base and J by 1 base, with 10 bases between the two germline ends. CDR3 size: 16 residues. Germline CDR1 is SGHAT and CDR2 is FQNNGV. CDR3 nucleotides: TGTGCCAGCAGCTTAGCCCAGGGGCAGAACACCGGGGAGCTGTTTTTT. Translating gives CASSLAQGQNTGELFF.

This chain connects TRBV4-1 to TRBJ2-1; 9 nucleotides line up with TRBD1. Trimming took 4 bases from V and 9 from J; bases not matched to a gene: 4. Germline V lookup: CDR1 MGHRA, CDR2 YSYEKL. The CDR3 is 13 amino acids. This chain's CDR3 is CASSPRQGVEQFF. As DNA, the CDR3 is TGCGCCAGCAGCCCACGACAGGGGGTTGAGCAGTTCTTC.

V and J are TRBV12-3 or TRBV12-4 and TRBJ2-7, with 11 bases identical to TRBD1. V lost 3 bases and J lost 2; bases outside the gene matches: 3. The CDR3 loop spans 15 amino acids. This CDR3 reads CASSFGTGGTYEQYF. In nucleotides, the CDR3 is TGTGCCAGCAGTTTTGGGACAGGGGGTACCTACGAGCAGTACTTC.

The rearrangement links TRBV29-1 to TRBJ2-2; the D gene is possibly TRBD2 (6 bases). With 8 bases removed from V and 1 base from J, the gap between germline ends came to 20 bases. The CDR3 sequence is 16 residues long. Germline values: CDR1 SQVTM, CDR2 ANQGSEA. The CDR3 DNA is TGCAGCTCAACCGGGGATGGGGGGTGGAACACCGGGGAGCTGTTTTTT. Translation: CSSTGDGGWNTGELFF.

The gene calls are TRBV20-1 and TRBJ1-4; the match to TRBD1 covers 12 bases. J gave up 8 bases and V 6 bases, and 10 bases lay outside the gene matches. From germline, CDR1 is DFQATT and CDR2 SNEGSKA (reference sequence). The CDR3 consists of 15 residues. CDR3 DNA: TGCAGTGCCCCCTCGGGGACAGGGGGCTTCGAAAAACTGTTTTTT. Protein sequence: CSAPSGTGGFEKLFF.

CDR3 protein: CASSLLDTRPETQYF. CDR3 DNA: TGCGCCAGCAGCTTGTTGGATACTCGCCCAGAGACCCAGTACTTC. The chain employs TRBV5-1 and TRBJ2-5; D is undetermined. Deletions cut 1 base from V and 4 bases from J, with 14 bases between. Germline CDR1 and CDR2: SGHRS and YFSETQ. This CDR3 comprises 15 residues.

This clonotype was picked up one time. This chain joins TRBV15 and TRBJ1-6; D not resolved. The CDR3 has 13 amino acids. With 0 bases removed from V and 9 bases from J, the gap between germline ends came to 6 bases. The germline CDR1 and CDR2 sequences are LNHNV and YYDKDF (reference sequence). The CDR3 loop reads CATSRDNSSPLHF. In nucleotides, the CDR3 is TGTGCCACCAGCAGAGATAACAGTTCACCCCTCCACTTT.

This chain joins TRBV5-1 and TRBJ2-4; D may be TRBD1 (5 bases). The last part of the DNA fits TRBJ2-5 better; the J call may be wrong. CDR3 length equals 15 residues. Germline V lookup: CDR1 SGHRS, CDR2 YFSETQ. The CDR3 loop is CASSLVGSRVETQYF. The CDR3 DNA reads TGCGCCAGCAGCTTGGTAGGGTCCAGGGTGGAGACCCAGTACTTC.

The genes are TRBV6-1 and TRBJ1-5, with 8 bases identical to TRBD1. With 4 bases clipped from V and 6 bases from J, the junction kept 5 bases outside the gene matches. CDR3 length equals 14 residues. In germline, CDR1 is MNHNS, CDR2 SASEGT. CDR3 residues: CASSVDRVGQPQHF. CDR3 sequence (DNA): TGTGCCAGCAGTGTGGACAGGGTGGGTCAGCCCCAGCATTTT.

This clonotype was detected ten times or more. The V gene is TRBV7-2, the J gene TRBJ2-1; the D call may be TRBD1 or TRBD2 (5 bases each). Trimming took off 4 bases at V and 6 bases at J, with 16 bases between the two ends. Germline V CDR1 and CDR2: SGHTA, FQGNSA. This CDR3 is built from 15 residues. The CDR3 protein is CASSSPGRKANEQFF. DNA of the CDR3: TGTGCCAGCAGCTCTCCGGGACGTAAGGCCAATGAGCAGTTCTTC. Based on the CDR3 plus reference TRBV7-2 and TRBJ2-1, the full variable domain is GAGVSQSPSNKVTEKGKDVELRCDPISGHTALYWYRQSLGQGLEFLIYFQGNSAPDKSGLPSDRFSAERTGGSVSTLTIQRTQQEDSAVYLCASSSPGRKANEQFFGPGTRLTVL.

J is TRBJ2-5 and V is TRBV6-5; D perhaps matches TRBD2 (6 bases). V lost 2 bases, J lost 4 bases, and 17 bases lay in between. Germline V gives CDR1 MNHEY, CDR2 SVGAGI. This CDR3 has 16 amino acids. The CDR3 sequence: CASSYIRLAAGETQYF. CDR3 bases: TGTGCCAGCAGTTACATTCGGTTAGCGGCGGGAGAGACCCAGTACTTC.

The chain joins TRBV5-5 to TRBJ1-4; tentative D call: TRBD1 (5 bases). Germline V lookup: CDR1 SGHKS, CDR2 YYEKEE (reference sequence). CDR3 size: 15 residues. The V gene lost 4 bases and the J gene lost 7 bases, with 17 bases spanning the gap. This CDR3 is CASSPLGDWGEKLFF. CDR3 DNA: TGTGCCAGCAGCCCCCTTGGGGACTGGGGTGAAAAACTGTTTTTT.

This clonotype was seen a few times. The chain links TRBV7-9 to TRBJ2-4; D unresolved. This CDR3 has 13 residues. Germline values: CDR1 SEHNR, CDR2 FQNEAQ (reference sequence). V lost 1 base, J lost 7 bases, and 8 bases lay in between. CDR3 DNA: TGTGCCAGCAGCTTAGTTGGGTCGAACATTCAGTACTTC. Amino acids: CASSLVGSNIQYF.

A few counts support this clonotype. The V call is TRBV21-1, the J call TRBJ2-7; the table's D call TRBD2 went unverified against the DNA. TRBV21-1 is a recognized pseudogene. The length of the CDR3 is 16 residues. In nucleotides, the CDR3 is TGTGCCAGCAGCAAAGAGGGTAGCGGGCTCCCCTACGAGCAGTACTTC. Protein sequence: CASSKEGSGLPYEQYF.

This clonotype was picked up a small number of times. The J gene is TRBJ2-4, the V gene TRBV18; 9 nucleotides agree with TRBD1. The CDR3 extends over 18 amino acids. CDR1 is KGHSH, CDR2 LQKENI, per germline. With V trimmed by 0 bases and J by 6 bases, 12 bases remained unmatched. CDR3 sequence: CASSPPRYRGLSGNIQYF. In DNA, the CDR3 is TGTGCCAGCTCACCACCGCGGTACAGGGGGCTTTCGGGAAACATTCAGTACTTC. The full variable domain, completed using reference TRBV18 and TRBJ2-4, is NAGVMQNPRHLVRRRGQEARLRCSPMKGHSHVYWYRQLPEEGLKFMVYLQKENIIDESGMPKERFSAEFPKEGPSILRIQQVVRGDSAAYFCASSPPRYRGLSGNIQYFGAGTRLSVL.

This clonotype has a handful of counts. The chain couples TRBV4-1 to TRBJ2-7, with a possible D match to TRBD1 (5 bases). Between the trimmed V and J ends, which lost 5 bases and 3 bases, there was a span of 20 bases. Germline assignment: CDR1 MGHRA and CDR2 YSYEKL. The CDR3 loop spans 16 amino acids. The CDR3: CASSKGVARASYEQYF. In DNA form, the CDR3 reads TGCGCCAGCAGCAAAGGGGTGGCTCGTGCCAGCTACGAGCAGTACTTC.

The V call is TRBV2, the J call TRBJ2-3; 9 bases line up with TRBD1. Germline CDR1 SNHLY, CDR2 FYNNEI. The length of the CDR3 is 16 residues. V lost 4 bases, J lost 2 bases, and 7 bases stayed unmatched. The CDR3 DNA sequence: TGTGCCAGCAGTGGAGACAGGGGGGGACCCACAGATACGCAGTATTTT. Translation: CASSGDRGGPTDTQYF.

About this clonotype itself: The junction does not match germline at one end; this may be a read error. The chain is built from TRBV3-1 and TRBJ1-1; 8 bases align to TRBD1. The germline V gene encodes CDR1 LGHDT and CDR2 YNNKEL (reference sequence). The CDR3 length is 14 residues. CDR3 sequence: CASTQGGQGAQAFF. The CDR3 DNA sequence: TGTGCCAGCACCCAAGGGGGTCAGGGGGCCCAAGCTTTCTTT. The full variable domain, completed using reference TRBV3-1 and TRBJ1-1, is DTAVSQTPKYLVTQMGNDKSIKCEQNLGHDTMYWYKQDSKKFLKIMFSYNNKELIINETVPNRFSPKSPDKAHLNLHINSLELGDSAVYFCASTQGGQGAQAFFGQGTRLTVV.

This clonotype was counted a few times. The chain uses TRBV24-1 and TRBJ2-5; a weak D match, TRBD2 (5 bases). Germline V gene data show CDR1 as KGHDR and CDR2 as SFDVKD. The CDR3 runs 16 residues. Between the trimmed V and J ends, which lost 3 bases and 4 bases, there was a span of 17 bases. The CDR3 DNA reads TGTGCCACCAGTGATCCCGACGGGATTCGGGGAGAGACCCAGTACTTC. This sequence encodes CATSDPDGIRGETQYF.

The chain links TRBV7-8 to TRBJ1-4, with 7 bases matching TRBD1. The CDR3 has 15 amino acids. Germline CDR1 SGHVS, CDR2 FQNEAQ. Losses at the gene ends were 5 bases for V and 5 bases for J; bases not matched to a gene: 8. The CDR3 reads CASSQGGRENEKLFF. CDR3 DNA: TGTGCCAGCAGCCAGGGGGGACGGGAGAATGAAAAACTGTTTTTT.

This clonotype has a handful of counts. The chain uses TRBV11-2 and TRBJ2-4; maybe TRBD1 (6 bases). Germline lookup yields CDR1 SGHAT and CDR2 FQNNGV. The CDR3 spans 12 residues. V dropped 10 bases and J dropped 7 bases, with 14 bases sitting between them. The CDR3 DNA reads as TGTGCCACCGGCGACAGGCGGAACATTCAGTACTTC. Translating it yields CATGDRRNIQYF.

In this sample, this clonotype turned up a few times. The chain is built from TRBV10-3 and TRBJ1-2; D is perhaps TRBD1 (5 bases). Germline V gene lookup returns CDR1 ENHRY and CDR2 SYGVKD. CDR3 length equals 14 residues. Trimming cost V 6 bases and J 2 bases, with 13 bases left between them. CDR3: CAIRDTQENYGYTF. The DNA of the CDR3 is TGTGCCATCAGAGATACACAGGAAAACTATGGCTACACCTTC.

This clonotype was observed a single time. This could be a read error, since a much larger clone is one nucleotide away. CDR3 sequence (DNA): TGTGCCAGCAGCCAAGACGGGGGGTCTTACAATGAGCAGTACTTC. This translates into CASSQDGGSYNEQYF. This chain links TRBV4-2 with TRBJ2-7, with 7 nucleotides matching TRBD2. Germline V gene data show CDR1 as LGHNA and CDR2 as YNFKEQ. The CDR3 has 15 residues. V lost 0 bases, J lost 7 bases, and 9 bases stayed unmatched.

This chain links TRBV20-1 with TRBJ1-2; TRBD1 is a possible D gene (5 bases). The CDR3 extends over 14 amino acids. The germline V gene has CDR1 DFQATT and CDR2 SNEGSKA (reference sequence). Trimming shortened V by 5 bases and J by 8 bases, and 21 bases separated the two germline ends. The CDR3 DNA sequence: TGCAGTGCTGAGGGACGCGGCTGGACGGGAGGCTACACCTTC. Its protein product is CSAEGRGWTGGYTF.

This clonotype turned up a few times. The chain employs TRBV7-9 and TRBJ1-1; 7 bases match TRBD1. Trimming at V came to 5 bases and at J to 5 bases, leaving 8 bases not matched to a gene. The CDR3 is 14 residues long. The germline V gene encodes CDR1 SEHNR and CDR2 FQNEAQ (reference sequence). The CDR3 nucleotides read TGTGCCAGCAGCAAAGACAGGGCTGGGACTGAAGCTTTCTTT. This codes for CASSKDRAGTEAFF.

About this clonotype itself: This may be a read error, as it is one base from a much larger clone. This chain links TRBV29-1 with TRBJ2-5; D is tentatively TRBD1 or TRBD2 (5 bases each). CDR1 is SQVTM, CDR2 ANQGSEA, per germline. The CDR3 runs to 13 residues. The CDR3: CSPRGPRKETQYF. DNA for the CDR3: TGCAGTCCCCGGGGCCCAAGAAAGGAGACCCAGTACTTC.

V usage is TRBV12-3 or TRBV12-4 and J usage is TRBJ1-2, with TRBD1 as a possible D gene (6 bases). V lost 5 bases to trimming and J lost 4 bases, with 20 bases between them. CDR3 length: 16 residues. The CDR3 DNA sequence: TGTGCCAGCAGTCGGACAGACCCCATCTTGGGCTATGGCTACACCTTC. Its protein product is CASSRTDPILGYGYTF.